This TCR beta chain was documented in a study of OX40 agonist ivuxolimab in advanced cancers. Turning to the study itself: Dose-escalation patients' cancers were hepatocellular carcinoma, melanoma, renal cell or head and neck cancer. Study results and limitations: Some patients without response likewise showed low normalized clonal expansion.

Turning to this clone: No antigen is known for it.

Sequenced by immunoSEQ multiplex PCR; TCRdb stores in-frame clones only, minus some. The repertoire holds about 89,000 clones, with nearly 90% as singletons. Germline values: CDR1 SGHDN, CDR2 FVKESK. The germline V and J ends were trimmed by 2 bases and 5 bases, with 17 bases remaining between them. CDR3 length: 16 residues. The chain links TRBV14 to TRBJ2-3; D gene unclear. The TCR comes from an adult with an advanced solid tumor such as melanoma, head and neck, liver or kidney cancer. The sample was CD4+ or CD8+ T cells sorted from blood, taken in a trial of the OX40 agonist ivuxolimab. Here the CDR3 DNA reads TGTGCCAGCAGCCAAAGATTAGGTACTCTGGGAGATACGCAGTATTTT. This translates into CASSQRLGTLGDTQYF. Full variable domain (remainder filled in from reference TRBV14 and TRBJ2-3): EAGVTQFPSHSVIEKGQTVTLRCDPISGHDNLYWYRRVMGKEIKFLLHFVKESKQDESGMPNNRFLAERTGGTYSTLKVQPAELEDSGVYFCASSQRLGTLGDTQYFGPGTRLTVL.